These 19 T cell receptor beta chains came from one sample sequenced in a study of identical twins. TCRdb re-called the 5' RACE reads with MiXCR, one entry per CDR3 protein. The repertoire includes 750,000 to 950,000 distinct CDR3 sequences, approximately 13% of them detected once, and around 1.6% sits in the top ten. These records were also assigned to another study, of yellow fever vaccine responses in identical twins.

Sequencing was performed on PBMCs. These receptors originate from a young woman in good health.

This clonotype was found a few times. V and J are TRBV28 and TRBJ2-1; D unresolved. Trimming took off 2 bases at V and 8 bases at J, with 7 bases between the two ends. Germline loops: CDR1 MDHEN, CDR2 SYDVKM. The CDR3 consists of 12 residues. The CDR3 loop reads CASSLRLDEQFF. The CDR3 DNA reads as TGTGCCAGCAGTTTAAGGTTGGATGAGCAGTTCTTC.

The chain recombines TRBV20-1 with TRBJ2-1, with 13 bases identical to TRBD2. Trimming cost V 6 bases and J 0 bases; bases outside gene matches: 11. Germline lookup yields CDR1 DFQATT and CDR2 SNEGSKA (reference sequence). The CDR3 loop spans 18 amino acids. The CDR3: CSAPRLAGGPSSYNEQFF. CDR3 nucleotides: TGCAGTGCCCCGAGACTAGCGGGAGGACCGAGCTCCTACAATGAGCAGTTCTTC.

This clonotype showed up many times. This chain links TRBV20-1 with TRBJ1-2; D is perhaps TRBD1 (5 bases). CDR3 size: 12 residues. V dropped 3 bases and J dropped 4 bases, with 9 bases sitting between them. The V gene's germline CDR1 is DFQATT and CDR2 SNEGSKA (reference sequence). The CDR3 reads CSASPRGYGYTF. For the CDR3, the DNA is TGCAGTGCTAGTCCAAGGGGCTATGGCTACACCTTC.

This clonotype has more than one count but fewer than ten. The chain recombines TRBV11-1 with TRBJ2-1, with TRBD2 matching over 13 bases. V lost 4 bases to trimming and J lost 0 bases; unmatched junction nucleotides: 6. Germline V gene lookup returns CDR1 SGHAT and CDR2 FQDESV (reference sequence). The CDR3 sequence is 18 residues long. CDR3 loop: CASSSPRTSGSSYNEQFF. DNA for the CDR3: TGTGCCAGCAGCTCACCACGGACTAGCGGGAGCTCCTACAATGAGCAGTTCTTC.

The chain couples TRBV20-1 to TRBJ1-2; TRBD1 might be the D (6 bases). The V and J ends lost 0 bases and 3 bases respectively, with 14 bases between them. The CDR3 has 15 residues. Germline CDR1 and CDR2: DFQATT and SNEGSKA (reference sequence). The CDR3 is CSARDWGGADYGYTF. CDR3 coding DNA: TGCAGTGCTAGAGATTGGGGGGGCGCAGACTATGGCTACACCTTC.

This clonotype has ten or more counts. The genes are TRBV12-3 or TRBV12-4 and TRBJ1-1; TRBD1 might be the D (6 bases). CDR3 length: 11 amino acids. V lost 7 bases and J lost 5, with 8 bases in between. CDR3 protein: CASIQGTEAFF. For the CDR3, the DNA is TGTGCCAGCATCCAGGGGACTGAAGCTTTCTTT.

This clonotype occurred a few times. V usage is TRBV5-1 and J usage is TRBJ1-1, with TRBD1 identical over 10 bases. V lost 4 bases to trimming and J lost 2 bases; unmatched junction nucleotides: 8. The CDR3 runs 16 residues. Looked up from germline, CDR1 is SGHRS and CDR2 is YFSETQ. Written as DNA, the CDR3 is TGCGCCAGCAGCCCAACCGGGACAGGGGTCAACACTGAAGCTTTCTTT. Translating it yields CASSPTGTGVNTEAFF.

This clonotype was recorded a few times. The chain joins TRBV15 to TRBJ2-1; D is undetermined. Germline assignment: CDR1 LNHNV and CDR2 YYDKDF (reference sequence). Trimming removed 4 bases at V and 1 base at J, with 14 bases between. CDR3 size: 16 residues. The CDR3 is CATSKSIGPSYNEQFF. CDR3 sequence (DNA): TGTGCCACCAGCAAGTCGATCGGGCCGTCCTACAATGAGCAGTTCTTC.

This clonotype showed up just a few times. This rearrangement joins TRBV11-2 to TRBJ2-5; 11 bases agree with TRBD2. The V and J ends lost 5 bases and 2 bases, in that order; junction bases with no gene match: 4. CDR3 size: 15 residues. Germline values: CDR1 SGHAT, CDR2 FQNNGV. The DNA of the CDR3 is TGTGCCAGCAGCACAACTAGCGGGAGACAAGAGACCCAGTACTTC. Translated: CASSTTSGRQETQYF.

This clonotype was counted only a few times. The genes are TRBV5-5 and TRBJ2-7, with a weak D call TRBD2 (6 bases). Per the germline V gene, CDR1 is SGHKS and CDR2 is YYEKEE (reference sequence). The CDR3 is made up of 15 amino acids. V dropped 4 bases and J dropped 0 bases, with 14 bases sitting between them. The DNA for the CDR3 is TGTGCCAGCAGCCCAGTCTGGGACTTCTCCTACGAGCAGTACTTC. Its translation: CASSPVWDFSYEQYF.

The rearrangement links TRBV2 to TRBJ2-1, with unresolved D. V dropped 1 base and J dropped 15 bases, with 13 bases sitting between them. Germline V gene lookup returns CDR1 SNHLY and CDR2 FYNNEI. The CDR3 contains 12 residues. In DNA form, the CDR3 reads TGTGCCAGCAGTGAAGGGACGGCCGTCATGTTCTTC. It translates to CASSEGTAVMFF.

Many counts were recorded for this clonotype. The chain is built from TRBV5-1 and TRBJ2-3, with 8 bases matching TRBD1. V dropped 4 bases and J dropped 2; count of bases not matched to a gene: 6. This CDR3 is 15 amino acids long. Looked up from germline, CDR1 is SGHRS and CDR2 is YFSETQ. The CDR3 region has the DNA TGCGCCAGCAGCATCCGGGACAGGACCACAGATACGCAGTATTTT. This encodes CASSIRDRTTDTQYF. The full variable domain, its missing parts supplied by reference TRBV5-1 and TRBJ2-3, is KAGVTQTPRYLIKTRGQQVTLSCSPISGHRSVSWYQQTPGQGLQFLFEYFSETQRNKGNFPGRFSGRQFSNSRSEMNVSTLELGDSALYLCASSIRDRTTDTQYFGPGTRLTVL.

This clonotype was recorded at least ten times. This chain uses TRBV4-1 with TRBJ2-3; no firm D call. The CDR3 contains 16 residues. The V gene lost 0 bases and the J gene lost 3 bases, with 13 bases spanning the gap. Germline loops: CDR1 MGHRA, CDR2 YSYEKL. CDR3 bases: TGCGCCAGCAGCCAAGAGGCGGAGATGAGTACAGATACGCAGTATTTT. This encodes CASSQEAEMSTDTQYF.

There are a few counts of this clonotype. The CDR3 region has the DNA TGCGCCAGCAGCTTTCAGTGGAGACTGTACTTC. Its protein product is CASSFQWRLYF. J is TRBJ2-7 and V is TRBV5-1, with D unclear. The CDR3 covers 11 residues. The V end lost 2 bases, the J end lost 12 bases, and 12 bases lay between the germline ends. Germline CDR1 reads SGHRS; CDR2 reads YFSETQ. Full variable domain (outside the CDR3, taken from reference TRBV5-1 and TRBJ2-7): KAGVTQTPRYLIKTRGQQVTLSCSPISGHRSVSWYQQTPGQGLQFLFEYFSETQRNKGNFPGRFSGRQFSNSRSEMNVSTLELGDSALYLCASSFQWRLYFGPGTRLTVT.

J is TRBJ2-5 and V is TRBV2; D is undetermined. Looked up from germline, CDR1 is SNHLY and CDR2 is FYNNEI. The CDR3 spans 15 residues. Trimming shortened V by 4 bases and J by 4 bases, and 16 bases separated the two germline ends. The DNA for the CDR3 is TGTGCCAGCAGTGCCAGGCCCACCACCCGAGAGACCCAGTACTTC. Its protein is CASSARPTTRETQYF.

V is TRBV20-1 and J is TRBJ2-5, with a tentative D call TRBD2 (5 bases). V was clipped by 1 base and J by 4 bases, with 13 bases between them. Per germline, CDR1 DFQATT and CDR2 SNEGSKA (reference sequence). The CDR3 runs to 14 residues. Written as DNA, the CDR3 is TGCAGTGCTAGAGCGGGGTCCGAGGGAGAGACCCAGTACTTC. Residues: CSARAGSEGETQYF.

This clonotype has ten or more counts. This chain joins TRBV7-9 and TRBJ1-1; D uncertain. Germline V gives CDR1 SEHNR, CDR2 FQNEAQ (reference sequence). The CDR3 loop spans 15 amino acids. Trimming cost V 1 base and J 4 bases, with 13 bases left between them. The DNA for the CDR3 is TGTGCCAGCAGCTTAGTGTCCGGTGGGCGCACTGAAGCTTTCTTT. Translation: CASSLVSGGRTEAFF.

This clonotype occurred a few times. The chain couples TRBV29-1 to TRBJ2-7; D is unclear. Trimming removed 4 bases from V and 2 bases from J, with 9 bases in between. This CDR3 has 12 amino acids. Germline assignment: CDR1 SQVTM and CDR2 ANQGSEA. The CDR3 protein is CSVAGQTYEQYF. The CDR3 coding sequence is TGCAGCGTTGCAGGCCAGACCTACGAGCAGTACTTC.

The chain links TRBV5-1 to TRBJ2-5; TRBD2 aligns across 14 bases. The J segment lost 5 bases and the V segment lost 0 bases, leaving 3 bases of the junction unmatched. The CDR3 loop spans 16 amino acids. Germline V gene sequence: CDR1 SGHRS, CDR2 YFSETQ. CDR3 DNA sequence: TGCGCCAGCAGCTTGGCTGGGACTAGCGGGGGTGAGACCCAGTACTTC. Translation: CASSLAGTSGGETQYF. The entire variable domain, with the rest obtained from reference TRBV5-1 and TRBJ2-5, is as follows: KAGVTQTPRYLIKTRGQQVTLSCSPISGHRSVSWYQQTPGQGLQFLFEYFSETQRNKGNFPGRFSGRQFSNSRSEMNVSTLELGDSALYLCASSLAGTSGGETQYFGPGTRLLVL.